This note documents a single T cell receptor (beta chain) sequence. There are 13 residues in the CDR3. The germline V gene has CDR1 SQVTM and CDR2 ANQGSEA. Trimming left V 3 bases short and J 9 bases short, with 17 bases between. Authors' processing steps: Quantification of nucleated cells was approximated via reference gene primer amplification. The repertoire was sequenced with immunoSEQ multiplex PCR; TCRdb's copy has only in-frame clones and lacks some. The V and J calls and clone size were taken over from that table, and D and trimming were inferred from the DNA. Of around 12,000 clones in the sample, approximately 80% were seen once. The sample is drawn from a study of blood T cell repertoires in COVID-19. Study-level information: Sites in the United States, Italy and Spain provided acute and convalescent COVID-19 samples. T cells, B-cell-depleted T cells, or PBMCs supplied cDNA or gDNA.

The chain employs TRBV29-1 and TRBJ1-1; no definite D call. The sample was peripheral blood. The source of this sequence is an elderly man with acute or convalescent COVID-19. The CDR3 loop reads CSVELEGSFKAFF. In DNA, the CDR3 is TGCAGCGTTGAGTTGGAGGGCTCCTTTAAAGCTTTCTTT.